This entry lists 6 T cell receptor beta chains sequenced from one sample in a study of blood T cell repertoires in COVID-19. Here immunoSEQ multiplex PCR was the method, and the copy in TCRdb shows in-frame clones only, minus some. Of more than 95,000 clones listed, 65% to 85% are singletons. Material: peripheral blood. The source is a young man with COVID-19, enrolled during active disease.

The chain employs TRBV13 and TRBJ1-1, with 11 bases aligning to TRBD1. This CDR3 contains 15 residues. Germline trimming cut 7 bases from V and 7 bases from J; bases unmatched to any gene: 11. The germline V gene encodes CDR1 PRHDT and CDR2 FYEKMQ (reference sequence). The DNA of the CDR3 is TGTGCCAGCAACAAACCGGGACAGGGGGAAGGTGAAGCTTTCTTT. The encoded protein is CASNKPGQGEGEAFF.

The chain links TRBV6-5 to TRBJ1-1; possibly TRBD1 for D (5 bases). Trimming shortened V by 6 bases and J by 4 bases, and 12 bases separated the two germline ends. Germline V gene data show CDR1 as MNHEY and CDR2 as SVGAGI. This CDR3 spans 13 amino acids. The chain's CDR3 is CASRAGRTTEAFF. As DNA, the CDR3 is TGTGCCAGCAGGGCAGGGAGGACCACTGAAGCTTTCTTT.

V and J are TRBV4-2 and TRBJ2-3; TRBD2 agrees at 11 bases. Germline-derived CDR1 and CDR2 are LGHNA and YNFKEQ. The ends lost 1 base at V and 4 bases at J; junction bases unmatched: 16. CDR3 length equals 20 residues. CDR3 sequence reads: CASSQVLASGRSTPPDTQYF. In DNA, the CDR3 is TGTGCCAGCAGCCAAGTTTTGGCTAGCGGGAGGTCCACGCCCCCAGATACGCAGTATTTT.

The CDR3 nucleotides read TGTGCCAGTAGTCCCCTCATTACAGGGGGCGGAAGCAATCAGCCCCAGCATTTT. It specifies CASSPLITGGGSNQPQHF. The chain couples TRBV19 to TRBJ1-5, with 9 bases matching TRBD1. The V gene end was trimmed by 5 bases and the J gene end by 1 base; junction bases not matched to a gene: 12. CDR1 and CDR2 (germline): LNHDA, SQIVND (reference sequence). The CDR3 contains 18 residues.

This chain connects TRBV2 to TRBJ1-1; 7 bases align to TRBD1. CDR1 and CDR2 (germline): SNHLY, FYNNEI. V dropped 5 bases and J dropped 6; count of bases not matched to a gene: 12. The CDR3 contains 15 residues. Written as DNA, the CDR3 is TGTGCCAGCAGTCTTCTACAGGGGAATAGGGCTGAAGCTTTCTTT. Translated, it gives CASSLLQGNRAEAFF.

The CDR3 loop is CASSEAWGANSPLHF. The CDR3 DNA reads as TGTGCCAGCAGTGAAGCTTGGGGCGCCAATTCACCCCTCCACTTT. The chain couples TRBV6-1 to TRBJ1-6, with D perhaps TRBD1 (5 bases). CDR3 size: 15 residues. Trimming took off 0 bases at V and 7 bases at J, with 10 bases between the two ends. Germline V CDR1 and CDR2: MNHNS, SASEGT.